These T cell receptor beta chains were read from a single sample in a study of blood T cell repertoires in COVID-19. The repertoire was sequenced with immunoSEQ multiplex PCR; TCRdb's copy has only in-frame clones and lacks some. The data show around 97,000 clones, with 80% to 90% seen just once and 3.5% held by the top ten. The specimen sequenced was peripheral blood. Receptors were obtained from an older woman with acute or convalescent COVID-19. CDR3s include the opening cysteine and the closing phenylalanine or tryptophan. The D gene is left open where the match is weak. Clone size, where shown, is once, few, many, or a class for clones that have expanded.

J gene | V gene | D gene | clone size | CDR3 protein | CDR3 DNA
TRBJ2-7 | TRBV7-9 | TRBD2 | NA | CASSPSGISTYEQYF | TGTGCCAGCAGCCCTAGCGGGATCTCAACCTACGAGCAGTACTTC
TRBJ1-1 | TRBV4-1 | NA | NA | CASTPGQQNTEAFF | TGCGCCAGCACCCCAGGACAGCAGAACACTGAAGCTTTCTTT
TRBJ1-1 | TRBV5-5 | TRBD1 | NA | CASSPRTGMNTEAFF | TGTGCCAGCAGCCCGAGGACAGGGATGAACACTGAAGCTTTCTTT
TRBJ2-7 | TRBV7-9 | NA | NA | CASSRQIYEQYF | TGTGCCAGCAGCCGACAGATCTACGAGCAGTACTTC
TRBJ2-2 | TRBV19 | NA | NA | CASRRVTGELFF | TGTGCCAGTAGGCGAGTCACCGGGGAGCTGTTTTTT
TRBJ1-2 | TRBV28 | NA | NA | CASSRTDLYGYTF | TGTGCCAGCAGCCGGACAGATCTCTATGGCTACACCTTC
TRBJ1-2 | TRBV19 | TRBD1 | NA | CASSILGGTGRNGYTF | TGTGCCAGTAGTATTTTGGGGGGGACAGGGAGAAATGGCTACACCTTC
TRBJ2-1 | TRBV12-3/TRBV12-4 | TRBD1 | NA | CASSKDRQVEQFF | TGTGCCAGCAGTAAGGACAGGCAAGTTGAGCAGTTCTTC
TRBJ2-3 | TRBV30 | NA | NA | CAWTRSTDTQYF | TGTGCCTGGACGAGAAGCACAGATACGCAGTATTTT
TRBJ1-2 | TRBV30 | TRBD1 | NA | CAWKGQGFDYGYTF | TGTGCCTGGAAGGGACAGGGATTTGACTATGGCTACACCTTC
TRBJ2-1 | TRBV7-9 | NA | NA | CASSLGGWNEQFF | TGTGCCAGCAGCTTGGGGGGTTGGAATGAGCAGTTCTTC
TRBJ2-1 | TRBV10-3 | TRBD2 | NA | CAISEDRGRAFVVRFF | TGTGCCATCAGTGAAGATCGCGGGAGGGCGTTCGTGGTGCGGTTCTTC
TRBJ1-1 | TRBV28 | NA | NA | CASSRPPRGGAEAFF | TGTGCCAGCAGTCGTCCCCCGAGGGGAGGCGCTGAAGCTTTCTTT
TRBJ2-6 | TRBV19 | NA | NA | CASSNGGTGANVLTF | TGTGCCAGTAGTAACGGGGGTACTGGGGCCAACGTCCTGACTTTC
TRBJ1-1 | TRBV9 | NA | NA | CASSVDPMNTEAFF | TGTGCCAGCAGCGTAGATCCCATGAACACTGAAGCTTTCTTT
TRBJ1-2 | TRBV6-5 | NA | NA | CASSYLAGANYGYTF | TGTGCCAGCAGTTATTTAGCAGGGGCTAACTATGGCTACACCTTC
TRBJ2-3 | TRBV28 | TRBD1 | NA | CASNRGSTDTQYF | TGTGCCAGCAACAGGGGGTCCACAGATACGCAGTATTTT
TRBJ2-1 | TRBV19 | TRBD1 | once | CASSTRYGQGNEQFF | TGTGCCAGTAGTACTAGATACGGACAGGGGAATGAGCAGTTCTTC
TRBJ2-3 | TRBV5-6 | TRBD2 | NA | CASSLVRSGSGTDTQYF | TGTGCCAGCAGCTTGGTTCGTAGCGGGAGTGGGACAGATACGCAGTATTTT
TRBJ1-1 | TRBV10-3 | TRBD1 | NA | CAINPTGERAFF | TGTGCCATCAATCCCACAGGGGAAAGGGCTTTCTTT
TRBJ1-1 | TRBV10-2 | TRBD1 | NA | CASRGTGMNTEAFF | TGCGCCAGCAGAGGGACAGGCATGAACACTGAAGCTTTCTTT
TRBJ2-1 | TRBV9 | TRBD2 | NA | CASSVGLAGLDEQFF | TGTGCCAGCAGCGTAGGGTTAGCGGGGTTGGATGAGCAGTTCTTC
TRBJ1-4 | TRBV28 | NA | NA | CASRTLDSSNEKLFF | TGTGCCAGCAGGACCCTGGACAGTAGTAATGAAAAACTGTTTTTT
TRBJ2-1 | TRBV4-1 | NA | once | CASSLDRGSQFF | TGCGCCAGCAGCCTAGACCGGGGATCACAGTTCTTC
TRBJ2-7 | TRBV28 | TRBD1 | NA | CASSRGQALSYEQYF | TGTGCCAGCAGTAGGGGACAGGCACTCTCCTACGAGCAGTACTTC
TRBJ2-7 | TRBV24-1 | TRBD1 | NA | CATSDPGQGAPREQYF | TGTGCCACCAGTGACCCGGGACAGGGGGCGCCTCGCGAGCAGTACTTC
TRBJ1-1 | TRBV3-1/TRBV3-2 | NA | NA | CASSHLNTEAFF | TGTGCCAGCAGCCACTTAAACACTGAAGCTTTCTTT
TRBJ1-1 | TRBV5-1 | NA | NA | CASSPLETKNTEAFF | TGCGCCAGCAGCCCCTTAGAGACAAAGAACACTGAAGCTTTCTTT
TRBJ1-1 | TRBV15 | NA | NA | CATSRVYRRYTEAFF | TGTGCCACCAGCAGAGTCTACAGGCGATACACTGAAGCTTTCTTT